This is a list of T cell receptor beta chains from one sample in a study of OX40 agonist ivuxolimab in advanced cancers. Method: immunoSEQ multiplex PCR; TCRdb's copy keeps in-frame clones and lacks some. In the table there are fewer than 65,000 clones, approximately 90% of which are singletons. The sequencing here drew on CD4+ or CD8+ T cells sorted from blood, taken in a trial of the OX40 agonist ivuxolimab. The receptors come from an adult with an advanced solid tumor such as melanoma, head and neck, liver or kidney cancer. The CDR3 runs from the conserved cysteine through the conserved F or W. Fields, in order: J gene, CDR3 length, clone size, D gene, V gene, CDR3 protein, CDR3 DNA. D genes are given only for firm matches. Clone size is not always given. Where it is, it says once, few, many or a class for expanded clones.

TRBJ1-3,16,NA,TRBD1,TRBV5-6,CASSPGQGVGGNTIYF,TGTGCCAGCAGCCCGGGACAGGGGGTAGGTGGAAACACCATATATTTT
TRBJ2-7,13,NA,NA,TRBV9,CASSHGGGYEQYF,TGTGCCAGCAGCCACGGGGGCGGATACGAGCAGTACTTC
TRBJ2-5,14,once,TRBD2,TRBV6-6,CASSRLAGGETQYF,TGTGCCAGCAGCCGACTAGCGGGGGGAGAGACCCAGTACTTC
TRBJ1-2,13,NA,NA,TRBV28,CASSPDGGYGYTF,TGTGCCAGCAGTCCCGACGGCGGCTATGGCTACACCTTC
TRBJ1-2,16,NA,NA,TRBV6-4,CASSDVVLQGYYGYTF,TGTGCCAGCAGTGACGTCGTATTACAGGGATACTATGGCTACACCTTC
TRBJ1-1,13,NA,TRBD1,TRBV6-1,CASGQGRDTEAFF,TGTGCCAGCGGACAGGGAAGGGACACTGAAGCTTTCTTT
TRBJ1-2,11,NA,NA,TRBV29-1,CSVAGDSGYTF,TGCAGCGTTGCAGGGGACTCTGGCTACACCTTC
TRBJ2-7,16,NA,TRBD1,TRBV28,CASTKTGMEVFGEQYF,TGTGCCAGCACAAAGACAGGGATGGAAGTCTTCGGCGAGCAGTACTTC
TRBJ2-2,16,once,TRBD2,TRBV5-1,CASSLWLAGEAGELFF,TGCGCCAGCAGCTTGTGGCTAGCGGGAGAGGCCGGGGAGCTGTTTTTT
TRBJ2-7,16,NA,TRBD2,TRBV27,CASSLIAGGPIYEQYF,TGTGCCAGCAGCTTAATAGCGGGGGGCCCCATCTACGAGCAGTACTTC
TRBJ2-7,14,NA,TRBD1,TRBV19,CASSLTGTAYEQYF,TGTGCCAGTAGTCTGACCGGGACAGCGTACGAGCAGTACTTC
TRBJ1-2,13,NA,NA,TRBV4-1,CASSPGGDYGYTF,TGCGCCAGCAGCCCCGGGGGGGACTATGGCTACACCTTC
TRBJ1-3,22,NA,NA,TRBV21-1,CASSKGKGNRVPTNRSGNTIYF,TGTGCCAGCAGCAAAGGAAAAGGAAACCGGGTCCCTACTAACCGCTCTGGAAACACCATATATTTT
TRBJ1-2,13,NA,NA,TRBV6-1,CASSPQYGSGYTF,TGTGCCAGCAGTCCCCAGTATGGAAGTGGCTACACCTTC
TRBJ2-1,15,NA,TRBD2,TRBV29-1,CSVDSGVATADEQFF,TGCAGCGTTGACAGCGGGGTAGCTACCGCCGATGAGCAGTTCTTC
TRBJ2-7,14,NA,NA,TRBV28,CASSLLQGAREQYF,TGTGCCAGCAGTTTACTCCAGGGTGCCCGCGAGCAGTACTTC
TRBJ2-7,15,medium-sized,NA,TRBV4-1,CASSQGPGSGYEQYF,TGCGCCAGCAGCCAAGGTCCAGGGTCAGGGTACGAGCAGTACTTC
TRBJ2-7,14,NA,TRBD1,TRBV7-9,CASSGDRGRYEQYF,TGTGCCAGCAGCGGGGACAGGGGGAGGTACGAGCAGTACTTC
TRBJ2-3,15,NA,TRBD2,TRBV5-6,CASSWGLAVPDTQYF,TGTGCCAGCAGCTGGGGACTAGCAGTTCCAGATACGCAGTATTTT
TRBJ2-7,11,NA,NA,TRBV29-1,CSVESGYEQYF,TGCAGCGTTGAGAGCGGCTACGAGCAGTACTTC
TRBJ1-6,12,NA,NA,TRBV27,CASSLGASPLHF,TGTGCCAGCAGTCTTGGGGCCTCACCCCTCCACTTT
TRBJ2-1,15,NA,TRBD2,TRBV11-2,CATTAVAGAYNEQFF,TGTGCTACAACAGCGGTAGCGGGGGCCTACAATGAGCAGTTCTTC
TRBJ1-4,17,NA,NA,TRBV7-9,CASSTRTLYATNEKLFF,TGTGCCAGCAGCACTCGGACGTTATATGCAACTAATGAAAAACTGTTTTTT
TRBJ2-7,14,NA,NA,TRBV18,CASSPQDGTYEQYF,TGTGCCAGCTCACCACAGGACGGGACCTACGAGCAGTACTTC
TRBJ2-7,11,NA,NA,TRBV5-6,CASSLAHEQYF,TGTGCCAGCAGCTTGGCCCACGAGCAGTACTTC
TRBJ2-7,11,once,NA,TRBV28,CASSLANWQYF,TGTGCCAGCAGCTTAGCAAATTGGCAGTACTTC
TRBJ2-7,18,NA,TRBD2,TRBV28,CASSLSYLAGGIWYEQYF,TGTGCCAGCAGTTTGAGTTACCTAGCGGGGGGGATCTGGTACGAGCAGTACTTC
TRBJ1-4,15,NA,NA,TRBV4-1,CASSQWEGLREKLFF,TGCGCCAGCAGCCAATGGGAGGGCTTGAGGGAAAAACTGTTTTTT
TRBJ2-3,15,NA,TRBD1,TRBV6-1,CASRSGQGAPDTQYF,TGTGCCAGCAGGTCGGGACAGGGGGCTCCAGATACGCAGTATTTT
TRBJ1-3,15,few,TRBD1,TRBV5-1,CASSNGTGSGNTIYF,TGCGCCAGCAGCAACGGGACAGGCTCTGGAAACACCATATATTTT
TRBJ2-5,14,NA,NA,TRBV11-2,CASRLGAARETQYF,TGTGCCAGCAGACTGGGGGCAGCTCGGGAGACCCAGTACTTC
TRBJ1-3,17,NA,TRBD1,TRBV5-4,CASSSRGQGISGNTIYF,TGTGCCAGCAGCTCCCGGGGACAGGGGATCTCTGGAAACACCATATATTTT
TRBJ2-7,14,NA,NA,TRBV28,CASSLEPGAYEQYF,TGTGCCAGCAGCCTGGAGCCCGGTGCGTACGAGCAGTACTTC
TRBJ1-6,17,once,NA,TRBV27,CASSLMAGHSYNSPLHF,TGTGCCAGCAGTTTAATGGCAGGCCACTCCTATAATTCACCCCTCCACTTT
TRBJ1-4,14,NA,TRBD1,TRBV13,CASSIQGAGEKLFF,TGTGCCAGCAGCATACAGGGGGCTGGGGAAAAACTGTTTTTT
TRBJ1-2,13,once,NA,TRBV4-2,CATSSLGDYGYTF,TGTGCCACCTCTTCCCTGGGGGACTATGGCTACACCTTC
TRBJ1-6,14,NA,TRBD1,TRBV28,CASSLTGGHSPLHF,TGTGCCAGCAGTTTAACAGGGGGACACTCACCCCTCCACTTT
TRBJ2-7,15,NA,NA,TRBV11-2,CASSAGTGPPYEQYF,TGTGCCAGCAGTGCCGGGACCGGGCCCCCTTACGAGCAGTACTTC
TRBJ1-4,15,NA,NA,TRBV9,CASSVGQASNEKLFF,TGTGCCAGCAGCGTAGGGCAGGCGAGTAATGAAAAACTGTTTTTT
TRBJ2-2,16,NA,TRBD1,TRBV6-6,CASSYSGQGAWGELFF,TGTGCCAGCAGTTACTCAGGACAGGGGGCTTGGGGGGAGCTGTTTTTT
TRBJ1-3,15,NA,NA,TRBV11-2,CASSLERTTGNTIYF,TGTGCCAGCAGCTTAGAACGAACTACTGGAAACACCATATATTTT
TRBJ1-2,15,NA,NA,TRBV6-5,CATYAGTPNLWGYTF,TGTGCCACCTACGCCGGGACTCCTAACCTGTGGGGCTACACCTTC
TRBJ2-2,14,NA,NA,TRBV28,CASGLEQDTGELFF,TGTGCCAGCGGCCTTGAACAGGACACCGGGGAGCTGTTTTTT
TRBJ2-5,15,once,NA,TRBV28,CASSRTAMIQETQYF,TGTGCCAGCAGTCGGACTGCGATGATCCAAGAGACCCAGTACTTC
TRBJ1-3,11,NA,NA,TRBV19,CASRIGNTIYF,TGTGCCAGTAGGATCGGAAACACCATATATTTT
TRBJ1-1,15,NA,TRBD1,TRBV4-1,CASSHGPTGSSKAFF,TGCGCCAGCAGCCATGGACCGACAGGGTCGTCGAAAGCTTTCTTT
TRBJ2-1,16,few,NA,TRBV27,CASSWVQHVSYNEQFF,TGTGCCAGCAGTTGGGTTCAACATGTCTCCTACAATGAGCAGTTCTTC
TRBJ2-2,22,NA,TRBD2,TRBV19,CASSIDWPQGFSGGALPGELFF,TGTGCCAGTAGTATAGATTGGCCGCAGGGGTTTAGCGGGGGGGCCCTCCCCGGGGAGCTGTTTTTT
TRBJ1-1,13,NA,NA,TRBV10-1,CASRTGQNTEAFF,TGCGCCAGCAGGACGGGACAGAACACTGAAGCTTTCTTT